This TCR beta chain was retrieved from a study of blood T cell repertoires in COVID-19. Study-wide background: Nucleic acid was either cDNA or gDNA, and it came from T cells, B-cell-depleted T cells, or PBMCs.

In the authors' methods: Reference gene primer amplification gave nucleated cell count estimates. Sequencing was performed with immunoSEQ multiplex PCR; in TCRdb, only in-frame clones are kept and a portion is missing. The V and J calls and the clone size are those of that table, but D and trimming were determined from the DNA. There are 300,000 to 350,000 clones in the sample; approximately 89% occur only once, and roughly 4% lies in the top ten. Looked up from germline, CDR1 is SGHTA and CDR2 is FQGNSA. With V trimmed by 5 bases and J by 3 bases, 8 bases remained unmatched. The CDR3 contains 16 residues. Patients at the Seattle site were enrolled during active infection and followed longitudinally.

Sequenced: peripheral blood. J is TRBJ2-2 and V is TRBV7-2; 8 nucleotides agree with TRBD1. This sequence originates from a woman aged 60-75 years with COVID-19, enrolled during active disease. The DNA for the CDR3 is TGTGCCAGCAGCAACTATGGGACAGGACACACCGGGGAGCTGTTTTTT. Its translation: CASSNYGTGHTGELFF.